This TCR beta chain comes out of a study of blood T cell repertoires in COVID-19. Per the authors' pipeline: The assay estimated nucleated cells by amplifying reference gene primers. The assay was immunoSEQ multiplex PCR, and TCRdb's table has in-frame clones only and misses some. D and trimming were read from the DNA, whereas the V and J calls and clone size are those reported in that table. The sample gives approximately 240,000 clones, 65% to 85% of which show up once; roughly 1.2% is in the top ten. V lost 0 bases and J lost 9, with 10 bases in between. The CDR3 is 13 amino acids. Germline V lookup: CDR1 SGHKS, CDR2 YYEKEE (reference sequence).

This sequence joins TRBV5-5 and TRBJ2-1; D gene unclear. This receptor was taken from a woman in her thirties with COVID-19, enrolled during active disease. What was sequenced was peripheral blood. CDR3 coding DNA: TGTGCCAGCAGCTTGGATGGAGTAGCTGAGCAGTTCTTC. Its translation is CASSLDGVAEQFF.